These 26 T cell receptor beta chains came from one sample sequenced in a study of T cell changes during pregnancy in multiple sclerosis. TCRdb's copy holds only in-frame clones and misses some; the assay was immunoSEQ multiplex PCR. The profile shows 80,000 or so clones, around 94% of them singletons. Sequenced here: peripheral blood, sampled in the second trimester of pregnancy. These receptors were taken from a female donor in good health, enrolled as a control in a pregnancy study.

The chain links TRBV18 to TRBJ2-7, with D possibly matching TRBD2 (6 bases). V lost 6 bases, J lost 3 bases, and 15 bases lay in between. The CDR3 runs 14 residues. CDR1 is KGHSH and CDR2 is LQKENI in the germline V gene. CDR3 amino acids: CASSVEGRSYEQYF. In nucleotides, the CDR3 is TGTGCCAGCTCCGTGGAGGGGAGAAGCTACGAGCAGTACTTC.

The chain couples TRBV10-3 to TRBJ2-7; 8 bases map to TRBD2. Germline V gene lookup returns CDR1 ENHRY and CDR2 SYGVKD. The CDR3 runs to 11 residues. V was pared by 8 bases and J by 6 bases, with 3 bases of the junction left unmatched. The CDR3 is CAIAGGVEQYF. The CDR3 region has the DNA TGTGCCATCGCGGGGGGAGTCGAGCAGTACTTC.

This clone was seen once. Other DNA sequences in this specimen translate into the identical CDR3. The gene calls are TRBV5-1 and TRBJ2-3; perhaps TRBD1 as D (5 bases). Germline CDR1 is SGHRS and CDR2 is YFSETQ. This CDR3 contains 14 residues. Trimming cost V 3 bases and J 1 base, with 9 bases left between them. Here the CDR3 reads CASSSEGGTDTQYF. The CDR3 nucleotides read TGCGCCAGCAGCTCGGAAGGGGGCACAGATACGCAGTATTTT.

This clone occurred once. The V and J genes are TRBV10-3 and TRBJ2-7; 12 bases are shared with TRBD2. The CDR3 runs 17 residues. CDR1 is ENHRY and CDR2 is SYGVKD in the germline V gene. Trimming took 6 bases from V and 2 from J; bases not matched to a gene: 11. In DNA form, the CDR3 reads TGTGCCATCAGGGACTCTTCTAGCGGGAGGGATCCCTACGAGCAGTACTTC. This encodes CAIRDSSSGRDPYEQYF.

V usage is TRBV4-1 and J usage is TRBJ2-1; D perhaps matches TRBD1 (5 bases). The CDR3 sequence is 16 residues long. Trimming took off 0 bases at V and 9 bases at J, with 18 bases between the two ends. The germline gives CDR1 MGHRA, CDR2 YSYEKL. CDR3 DNA sequence: TGCGCCAGCAGCCAAGAAGGACCAGGGAATCTAGGTGAGCAGTTCTTC. Protein product: CASSQEGPGNLGEQFF.

The chain uses TRBV5-5 and TRBJ2-5, with 8 bases lining up with TRBD2. Looked up from germline, CDR1 is SGHKS and CDR2 is YYEKEE (reference sequence). This CDR3 has 15 amino acids. The junction had 6 bases not matched to a gene; V was cut back by 3 bases and J by 2 bases. The CDR3 spells CASSYLSGSQETQYF. The CDR3 coding sequence is TGTGCCAGCAGCTACCTGAGCGGGAGTCAAGAGACCCAGTACTTC.

The V and J genes are TRBV28 and TRBJ2-5; 7 bases map to TRBD2. The CDR3 covers 15 residues. The germline CDR1 and CDR2 sequences are MDHEN and SYDVKM. The V segment lost 2 bases and the J segment 4 bases; nucleotides outside the gene matches: 7. CDR3 loop: CASSLGGGDGETQYF. As DNA, the CDR3 is TGTGCCAGCAGTTTAGGGGGAGGGGACGGAGAGACCCAGTACTTC. Looking up the rest from reference TRBV28 and TRBJ2-5 gives the full variable domain: DVKVTQSSRYLVKRTGEKVFLECVQDMDHENMFWYRQDPGLGLRLIYFSYDVKMKEKGDIPEGYSVSREKKERFSLILESASTNQTSMYLCASSLGGGDGETQYFGPGTRLLVL.

For the CDR3, the DNA is TGTGCCATCAGTGCTAGTTTGCGAAACACCATATATTTT. The encoded protein is CAISASLRNTIYF. This chain links TRBV10-3 with TRBJ1-3; D gene uncertain. From germline, CDR1 is ENHRY and CDR2 SYGVKD. The CDR3 extends over 13 amino acids. Trimming cost V 4 bases and J 5 bases, with 9 bases left between them.

This clone came up once. The rearrangement joins TRBV2 to TRBJ2-2, with 9 bases fitting TRBD2. Germline loops: CDR1 SNHLY, CDR2 FYNNEI. The CDR3 spans 15 residues. The V and J ends lost 6 bases and 1 base, in that order; junction bases with no gene match: 3. The CDR3 DNA reads TGTGCCAGCAGACCGACTAGCGGGAACACCGGGGAGCTGTTTTTT. This encodes CASRPTSGNTGELFF. Drawing the rest from reference TRBV2 and TRBJ2-2, the complete variable domain is EPEVTQTPSHQVTQMGQEVILRCVPISNHLYFYWYRQILGQKVEFLVSFYNNEISEKSEIFDDQFSVERPDGSNFTLKIRSTKLEDSAMYFCASRPTSGNTGELFFGEGSRLTVL.

This clone occurred once. The CDR3: CASIGLAGRVEQYF. Written as DNA, the CDR3 is TGTGCCAGCATCGGACTAGCGGGAAGGGTCGAGCAGTACTTC. This chain uses TRBV2 with TRBJ2-7, with 12 bases that match TRBD2. This CDR3 contains 14 residues. V lost 7 bases to trimming and J lost 6 bases; unmatched junction nucleotides: 7. From germline, CDR1 is SNHLY and CDR2 FYNNEI.

V usage is TRBV6-1 and J usage is TRBJ2-3; weak D call: TRBD1 (5 bases). The germline gives CDR1 MNHNS, CDR2 SASEGT. V lost 7 bases to trimming and J lost 4 bases, with 18 bases between them. The CDR3 has 15 residues. CDR3 sequence (DNA): TGTGCCAGCACCCCTCTGGCAGGGTCCGCAGATACGCAGTATTTT. It yields the protein CASTPLAGSADTQYF.

The rearrangement uses TRBV5-1 and TRBJ1-5; tentatively, D is TRBD1 (5 bases). Germline V gene data show CDR1 as SGHRS and CDR2 as YFSETQ. The CDR3 runs to 13 residues. V lost 3 bases to trimming and J lost 7 bases, with 11 bases between them. The CDR3 bases are TGCGCCAGCAGCTCCGGGGGAGGACAGCCCCAGCATTTT. Translation: CASSSGGGQPQHF.

J is TRBJ1-5 and V is TRBV29-1, with 7 positions matching TRBD1. The CDR3 length is 13 residues. Trimming removed 4 bases from V and 7 bases from J; junction bases left unmatched: 7. Germline V lookup: CDR1 SQVTM, CDR2 ANQGSEA. In nucleotides, the CDR3 is TGCAGCGTTGGACAGGGAACGCACCAGCCCCAGCATTTT. It yields the protein CSVGQGTHQPQHF. Using reference TRBV29-1 and TRBJ1-5 for the parts outside the CDR3, the full variable domain is SAVISQKPSRDICQRGTSLTIQCQVDSQVTMMFWYRQQPGQSLTLIATANQGSEATYESGFVIDKFPISRPNLTFSTLTVSNMSPEDSSIYLCSVGQGTHQPQHFGDGTRLSIL.

This CDR3 is CSVEDERQALQETQYF. CDR3 bases: TGCAGCGTTGAAGACGAGCGGCAGGCCCTCCAAGAGACCCAGTACTTC. The chain recombines TRBV29-1 with TRBJ2-5; possible D gene TRBD2, 5 bases. The CDR3 runs 16 residues. Germline V CDR1 and CDR2: SQVTM, ANQGSEA. Trimming left V 0 bases short and J 1 base short, with 15 bases between. Looking up the rest from reference TRBV29-1 and TRBJ2-5 gives the full variable domain: SAVISQKPSRDICQRGTSLTIQCQVDSQVTMMFWYRQQPGQSLTLIATANQGSEATYESGFVIDKFPISRPNLTFSTLTVSNMSPEDSSIYLCSVEDERQALQETQYFGPGTRLLVL.

Here the CDR3 reads CASSLSAGRSTDTQYF. CDR3 DNA: TGTGCCAGCAGCTTATCGGCCGGGAGGAGCACAGATACGCAGTATTTT. This sequence joins TRBV7-9 and TRBJ2-3; 7 bases map to TRBD2. In germline, CDR1 is SEHNR, CDR2 FQNEAQ (reference sequence). This CDR3 has 16 residues. V shed 2 bases, J shed 0 bases, and the junction held 5 bases outside the gene matches.

V and J are TRBV28 and TRBJ2-1, with TRBD2 matching 7 bases. Germline CDR1 is MDHEN and CDR2 is SYDVKM. Trimming cost V 5 bases and J 10 bases; bases outside gene matches: 2. The CDR3 runs 11 residues. CDR3: CASSTGREQFF. The CDR3 coding sequence is TGTGCCAGCAGTACCGGGAGGGAGCAGTTCTTC. Full variable domain (missing parts from reference TRBV28 and TRBJ2-1): DVKVTQSSRYLVKRTGEKVFLECVQDMDHENMFWYRQDPGLGLRLIYFSYDVKMKEKGDIPEGYSVSREKKERFSLILESASTNQTSMYLCASSTGREQFFGPGTRLTVL.

J is TRBJ1-4 and V is TRBV5-1, with 11 nucleotides matching TRBD1. The CDR3 contains 14 residues. V trimming: 4 bases; J trimming: 8 bases; junction bases outside the gene matches: 4. The germline gives CDR1 SGHRS, CDR2 YFSETQ. CDR3 residues: CASSLDRGREKLFF. The CDR3 DNA is TGCGCCAGCAGCCTGGACAGGGGGCGCGAAAAACTGTTTTTT. The full variable domain, completed using reference TRBV5-1 and TRBJ1-4, is KAGVTQTPRYLIKTRGQQVTLSCSPISGHRSVSWYQQTPGQGLQFLFEYFSETQRNKGNFPGRFSGRQFSNSRSEMNVSTLELGDSALYLCASSLDRGREKLFFGSGTQLSVL.

The sample holds a few counts of this clone. The chain joins TRBV27 to TRBJ1-5; possible D gene TRBD1, 6 bases. V was cut by 1 base and J by 1 base, with 8 bases left in between. Germline V gene data show CDR1 as MNHEY and CDR2 as SMNVEV (reference sequence). This CDR3 has 15 amino acids. Here the CDR3 reads CASSLWGQSNQPQHF. The CDR3 DNA sequence: TGTGCCAGCAGTTTATGGGGGCAAAGCAATCAGCCCCAGCATTTT.

The chain is built from TRBV5-1 and TRBJ2-7; 11 bases map to TRBD2. Germline values: CDR1 SGHRS, CDR2 YFSETQ. This CDR3 has 16 residues. V shed 3 bases, J shed 2 bases, and the junction held 7 bases outside the gene matches. CDR3 sequence reads: CASSSLAGGIPYEQYF. Here the CDR3 DNA reads TGCGCCAGCAGCTCGTTAGCGGGAGGGATACCCTACGAGCAGTACTTC.

The gene calls are TRBV28 and TRBJ2-3, with 8 nucleotides matching TRBD2. From germline, CDR1 is MDHEN and CDR2 SYDVKM. V lost 8 bases to trimming and J lost 5 bases; unmatched junction nucleotides: 6. The CDR3 runs to 13 residues. The CDR3 region is CASCSGKEDTQYF. The CDR3 DNA reads TGTGCCAGCTGTAGCGGGAAAGAAGATACGCAGTATTTT.

This chain connects TRBV2 to TRBJ2-7; 11 bases are a match to TRBD2. The germline V gene has CDR1 SNHLY and CDR2 FYNNEI. The J segment lost 2 bases and the V segment lost 6 bases, leaving 3 bases of the junction unmatched. The CDR3 has 14 amino acids. In nucleotides, the CDR3 is TGTGCCAGCAGGAGACTAGCGGGGACCTACGAGCAGTACTTC. This encodes CASRRLAGTYEQYF.

The chain couples TRBV5-6 to TRBJ2-7; TRBD2 matches at 10 bases. The length of the CDR3 is 16 residues. Germline V lookup: CDR1 SGHDT, CDR2 YYEEEE. The V gene end was trimmed by 5 bases and the J gene end by 2 bases; junction bases not matched to a gene: 10. CDR3 nucleotide sequence: TGTGCCAGCAGGGCGGTAGGAGCGGGAGGGCCCTACGAGCAGTACTTC. Protein product: CASRAVGAGGPYEQYF.

The CDR3 DNA sequence: TGTGCCAGCTCACCTCTGGGACATGACGTCGAGCAGTACTTC. Its translation is CASSPLGHDVEQYF. The V and J genes are TRBV18 and TRBJ2-7; a weak D match, TRBD1 (6 bases). In germline, CDR1 is KGHSH, CDR2 LQKENI. This CDR3 contains 14 residues. V lost 3 bases to trimming and J lost 6 bases, with 15 bases between them.

This clone was seen a single time. The CDR3 DNA sequence: TGTGCCAGCAGCTCGCGACAGGTTGGCACAGATACGCAGTATTTT. This codes for CASSSRQVGTDTQYF. The rearrangement links TRBV7-9 to TRBJ2-3, with a tentative D call TRBD1 (6 bases). The germline gives CDR1 SEHNR, CDR2 FQNEAQ (reference sequence). The CDR3 runs 15 residues. Trimming left V 4 bases short and J 1 base short, with 12 bases between.

V and J are TRBV13 and TRBJ2-3; 16 nucleotides align to TRBD2. Germline CDR1 and CDR2: PRHDT and FYEKMQ (reference sequence). The CDR3 has 19 amino acids. The V segment lost 6 bases and the J segment 0 bases; nucleotides outside the gene matches: 9. This CDR3 reads CASRSMGLAGGISTDTQYF. In nucleotides, the CDR3 is TGTGCCAGCAGGTCCATGGGACTAGCGGGAGGGATTAGCACAGATACGCAGTATTTT. The full variable domain, completed using reference TRBV13 and TRBJ2-3, is AAGVIQSPRHLIKEKRETATLKCYPIPRHDTVYWYQQGPGQDPQFLISFYEKMQSDKGSIPDRFSAQQFSDYHSELNMSSLELGDSALYFCASRSMGLAGGISTDTQYFGPGTRLTVL.

The V call is TRBV7-9, the J call TRBJ2-5; 7 nucleotides match TRBD1. The germline gives CDR1 SEHNR, CDR2 FQNEAQ (reference sequence). The CDR3 is 14 residues long. In DNA, the CDR3 is TGTGGGATAGACCGTGCAGGGGGCCAAGAGACCCAGTACTTC. Its translation is CGIDRAGGQETQYF.